This paragraph reports one T cell receptor beta chain. The table lists this clonotype with many counts. The specificity of this receptor is unknown. The record has no base qualities; no much larger clone is one base away. The germline V gene (reference sequence) provides CDR1 LGHDT and CDR2 YNNKEL. V is shortened by 4 bases, J by 4 bases, and the region joining them spans 11 bases. Spanning cysteine to phenylalanine, the CDR3 consists of 14 amino acids. The kept DNA is CDR3 alone, 42 bases in frame from the first base. These data originate in a study of Graves' ophthalmopathy and Graves' hyperthyroidism (dated by TCRdb to the late 2010s). As for the study more broadly: Peripheral blood was collected at initial diagnosis, before any treatment. TCR beta repertoire signatures were used to distinguish Graves' ophthalmopathy from Graves' hyperthyroidism and to predict progression to ophthalmopathy. In total, 135 blood samples were TCR-sequenced: 40 to 45 ophthalmopathy, approximately 75 hyperthyroidism and about 17 hyperthyroidism-to-ophthalmopathy patients. To explore V-J signatures that separate ophthalmopathy from hyperthyroidism, a discovery set of 95 to 100 patients was enrolled, consisting of 40 to 45 with ophthalmopathy and fewer than 60 with stable hyperthyroidism. An independent validation cohort was composed of fewer than 20 hyperthyroidism patients and over 15 patients who later progressed from hyperthyroidism to ophthalmopathy. T-cell repertoires of thyroid tissue and blood were compared in more than 5 hyperthyroidism patients. Following sampling, methimazole starting at 30 mg daily was administered to hyperthyroidism patients, and high-dose intravenous methylprednisolone was administered to ophthalmopathy patients. The approximately 98 discovery patients were randomly divided into training and test sets at a 7:3 ratio.

Hyperthyroidism was considered stable if no progression to ophthalmopathy occurred within 18 months of follow-up. Hyperthyroidism patients were newly diagnosed, were aged 18 to 65 years, and had a disease duration under 2 months. Patients with other autoimmune diseases, uncontrolled infections, pregnancy or lactation were excluded from the study. Clinical symptoms, serum thyroxine, TRAb, thyroid ultrasound and orbital computed tomography formed the basis of the diagnosis. PBMCs were isolated from 7.5 to 10 ml of fresh peripheral blood by Ficoll-Paque density gradient centrifugation. Total RNA was extracted using Trizol reagent, and RNA quality was checked on an Agilent 2100 Bioanalyzer. Broader findings and caveats from the paper: Most expanded thyroid clonotypes with frequency above 0.001 were also detected in blood, suggesting blood repertoires may reflect the thyroid immune response. Ophthalmopathy was separated from stable hyperthyroidism by the 13-signature model with just under 90% sensitivity and 81% to 84% specificity in cross-validation and with 80%/75% in the test set. In validation, the model predicted ophthalmopathy progression with more than 70% sensitivity and roughly 72% specificity; roughly eleven predicted patients were CT-confirmed with GO in a median of around 6.5 months. Sample size was not statistically predetermined, and group allocation was not concealed from the investigators.

TCR beta CDR3 regions were amplified from RNA transcripts for repertoire sequencing. A first-round RT-PCR used HTBI primers with the Qiagen OneStep RT-PCR kit, followed by a second-round multiplex PCR, size selection and purification. The libraries underwent paired-end sequencing with 100 bp reads on an Illumina HiSeq2000. The study's processing was this. Reads were processed with SOAPnuke, discarding reads with adapters, uncalled bases, mean Phred below 15, or no exact constant-primer or identifier match. High-quality paired reads were merged with COPE v1.2.5. Unique nucleotide sequences were defined as clonotypes and aligned to IMGT TRB V, D and J references using MiTCR v1.1. Only V-J combinations with frequency above 0.0001 were analysed, covering more than 99% of repertoires. For each V-J combination, a TCR clonal expansion and chaos score was defined as the ratio of F50 clonal expansion to chaos observed in the TCRdist matrix. Features were reduced by Welch's t-statistics and random forest to roughly 14 V-J combinations, which fed a naive Bayes classifier. The Morisita-Horn index was used to measure how similar the thyroid and blood repertoires were. The raw public reads went through TCRdb reprocessing: fastp at Q25, MiXCR clone calling, in-frame beta chains kept. Entries that share a CDR3 protein sequence are merged under the most common genes and DNA. These V and J calls rely on TCRdb rather than the paper's analysis. In all, the sample holds hundreds of thousands of distinct CDR3 sequences, and 20% to 25% of those were seen once. Of the sample, 2.5% to 3.5% is held by the ten largest clones.

In this chain, TRBV3-1 is recombined with TRBJ1-3; 6 matching bases give a weak D call of TRBD1. Source material: peripheral blood. This receptor was identified in a young woman with stable Graves' hyperthyroidism. Donor details come from another sample of the same person, matched by shared clones. The CDR3 amino acid sequence is: CASSPFGTGNTIYF. The nucleotide sequence reads TGTGCCAGCAGCCCTTTCGGGACAGGAAACACCATATATTTT. Outside the CDR3, residues come from the reference TRBV3-1 and TRBJ1-3 proteins, so the full variable domain is: DTAVSQTPKYLVTQMGNDKSIKCEQNLGHDTMYWYKQDSKKFLKIMFSYNNKELIINETVPNRFSPKSPDKAHLNLHINSLELGDSAVYFCASSPFGTGNTIYFGEGSWLTVV.